This TCR beta chain was sequenced for a study of beta chain features in type 1 diabetes. The CDR3 totals 16 residues. Germline lookup yields CDR1 MNHEY and CDR2 SVGAGI. Trimming stripped 0 bases from V and 1 base from J, with 10 bases between. This clone has more than one count but fewer than ten. The antigen remains unidentified. Each donor gave one heparinised blood draw averaging about 110 mL. Purity above 98% was achieved in all sorted populations. Findings of the study overall: Among patients, naive, central memory and Treg TCRB repertoires appeared more similar than among healthy donors.

Expressed TCRB transcripts were sequenced, since all the RNA that had been isolated was reverse transcribed. Sequenced by immunoSEQ multiplex PCR; TCRdb stores in-frame clones only, minus some. The sample records around 430,000 clones, about 29% being singletons. Sequenced input: naive CD4+ T cells from blood. This TCR derives from a young man in good health. This chain connects TRBV6-5 to TRBJ2-1; D gene uncertain. Written as DNA, the CDR3 is TGTGCCAGCAGTTACTCCTTACCCCTATCCTACAATGAGCAGTTCTTC. As protein: CASSYSLPLSYNEQFF.